Each of the 3 T cell receptor beta chains below was sequenced from the same sample in a study of beta chain features in type 1 diabetes. As every portion of the isolated RNA was reverse transcribed, the sequencing read expressed TCRB transcripts. The data were produced by immunoSEQ multiplex PCR, yet TCRdb's version contains in-frame clones alone and is incomplete. The table records hundreds of thousands of clones, approximately 70% of them present only once. The source material was naive CD4+ T cells from blood. These receptors originate from a man aged 30 to 45 in good health.

The V and J genes are TRBV30 and TRBJ2-3, with D unclear. From germline, CDR1 is GTSNPN and CDR2 SVGIG (reference sequence). Trimming took off 3 bases at V and 7 bases at J, with 8 bases between the two ends. The CDR3 covers 11 residues. CDR3 loop: CAWSPLNTQYF. CDR3 in DNA: TGTGCCTGGAGCCCCCTCAATACGCAGTATTTT.

This clone appeared a few times. The rearrangement joins TRBV5-1 to TRBJ2-5; D possibly corresponds to TRBD1 (5 bases). V was clipped by 0 bases and J by 0 bases, with 6 bases between them. Germline V lookup: CDR1 SGHRS, CDR2 YFSETQ. The CDR3 is 14 amino acids. Here the CDR3 reads CASSLGTNQETQYF. The DNA of the CDR3 is TGCGCCAGCAGCTTGGGGACAAACCAAGAGACCCAGTACTTC. Looking up the rest from reference TRBV5-1 and TRBJ2-5 gives the full variable domain: KAGVTQTPRYLIKTRGQQVTLSCSPISGHRSVSWYQQTPGQGLQFLFEYFSETQRNKGNFPGRFSGRQFSNSRSEMNVSTLELGDSALYLCASSLGTNQETQYFGPGTRLLVL.

This chain uses TRBV7-9 with TRBJ2-1; no firm D call. V lost 8 bases and J 6 bases, leaving 8 bases between the germline ends. The CDR3 is 11 amino acids. Germline assignment: CDR1 SEHNR and CDR2 FQNEAQ (reference sequence). The CDR3 spells CASGRVNEQFF. The CDR3 DNA reads TGTGCCAGCGGACGAGTCAATGAGCAGTTCTTC.